The entry below gives a single TCR beta chain sequence along with its context. These data originate in a study of OX40 agonist ivuxolimab in advanced cancers. The method was immunoSEQ multiplex PCR; TCRdb's version includes in-frame clones alone and lacks a portion of them. The repertoire has more than 75,000 clones, roughly 93% of them found once; the top ten carry about 0.76%. Germline CDR1 is SGDLS and CDR2 is YYNGEE. The CDR3 consists of 15 residues. V lost 2 bases, J lost 2 bases, and 1 base stayed unmatched. Sequencing used CD4+ or CD8+ T cells sorted from blood, obtained in a trial of the OX40 agonist ivuxolimab. The V gene is TRBV9, the J gene TRBJ2-2; TRBD2 agrees at 9 bases. This sequence was found in an adult with an advanced solid tumor such as melanoma, head and neck, liver or kidney cancer. CDR3 region: CASSVREGNTGELFF. Here the CDR3 DNA reads TGTGCCAGCAGCGTGCGGGAGGGAAACACCGGGGAGCTGTTTTTT.